This T cell receptor (beta chain) was observed in a study of T-cell memory formation after mild COVID-19. Study-level points and caveats: Cross-reactive memory seemingly joined, as some responding clones were found in pre-infection memory.

Each CDR3 protein is one row after TCRdb ran MiXCR on the 5' RACE reads. The sample consists of around 130,000 distinct CDR3 sequences, roughly 15% of them appearing once. The CDR3 covers 13 residues. The V gene lost 3 bases and the J gene lost 6 bases, with 12 bases spanning the gap. Germline values: CDR1 SGDLS, CDR2 YYNGEE. As concerns this clonotype: The antigen remains undetermined.

The sequenced material came from PBMCs or a T cell subset sorted from them (not recorded which). This TCR came from an adult woman who had mild COVID-19 (a few samples of this study predate the infection). Cell type and time point are not known. V is TRBV9 and J is TRBJ1-1; a possible D gene is TRBD1 (5 bases). CDR3 residues: CASSAGVGPEAFF. The CDR3 DNA reads as TGTGCCAGCAGCGCTGGAGTGGGGCCTGAAGCTTTCTTT.